This T cell receptor beta chain was obtained from a study of T cell changes during pregnancy in multiple sclerosis. Trimming removed 0 bases from V and 1 base from J; junction bases left unmatched: 2. Germline V gene lookup returns CDR1 SNHLY and CDR2 FYNNEI. The CDR3 covers 15 residues. TCRdb's copy holds only in-frame clones and misses some; the assay was immunoSEQ multiplex PCR. The data contain tens of thousands of clones, around 94% of them singletons. J is TRBJ1-1 and V is TRBV2; 7 bases map to TRBD1. Sample: peripheral blood, taken in the third trimester of pregnancy. This sequence was found in a female donor with multiple sclerosis, enrolled in a pregnancy study. The CDR3, as DNA: TGTGCCAGCAGTGAAGCAGCAGGGGGGAACACTGAAGCTTTCTTT. As protein: CASSEAAGGNTEAFF.